Presented here are 13 T cell receptor beta chains from one specimen sequenced in a study of T cell responses to AZD1222 COVID-19 vaccine. Sequencing used immunoSEQ multiplex PCR; TCRdb keeps in-frame clones, though not all of them. The sample shows around 66,000 clones, less than 90% of them seen only once. This specimen consisted of peripheral blood, obtained on day 0 of AZD1222 vaccination. The receptors originated from an adult in good health.

The chain is built from TRBV5-1 and TRBJ2-7; 11 nucleotides match TRBD2. This CDR3 comprises 19 residues. J was trimmed by 3 bases and V by 0 bases; bases with no gene match: 14. Germline-derived CDR1 and CDR2 are SGHRS and YFSETQ. The CDR3 loop reads CASSLVIRTSGPLGYEQYF. As DNA, the CDR3 is TGCGCCAGCAGCTTGGTGATCCGGACTAGCGGGCCGTTGGGCTACGAGCAGTACTTC.

V and J are TRBV7-3 and TRBJ2-1; the D is unclear. CDR1 and CDR2 from the germline V gene are SGHTA and FQGTGA. The CDR3 is 13 amino acids. Between the trimmed V and J ends, which lost 5 bases and 9 bases, there was a span of 14 bases. The CDR3 spells CASSRGPDREQFF. CDR3 sequence (DNA): TGTGCCAGCAGCAGAGGCCCAGACCGTGAGCAGTTCTTC.

The rearrangement joins TRBV5-1 to TRBJ1-4; 7 bases line up with TRBD1. Trimming took 4 bases from V and 0 from J; bases not matched to a gene: 6. CDR3 length: 16 amino acids. The V gene's germline CDR1 is SGHRS and CDR2 YFSETQ. CDR3 nucleotides: TGCGCCAGCAGCCGACAGGGTTCAGCAACTAATGAAAAACTGTTTTTT. Its translation: CASSRQGSATNEKLFF.

The table lists this clone with a few counts. The chain is built from TRBV6-5 and TRBJ2-2; D not certain. Trimming removed 2 bases at V and 4 bases at J, with 11 bases between. The CDR3 runs 15 residues. Germline V gene sequence: CDR1 MNHEY, CDR2 SVGAGI. The CDR3 DNA reads as TGTGCCAGCAGTTACACCGACGGGTCCACCGGGGAGCTGTTTTTT. It specifies CASSYTDGSTGELFF.

In DNA, the CDR3 is TGTGCCACCAGCAGAGATAGGGGCAATCAGCCCCAGCATTTT. Protein product: CATSRDRGNQPQHF. The V call is TRBV15, the J call TRBJ1-5, with no clear D. This CDR3 contains 14 residues. Trimming removed 0 bases at V and 2 bases at J, with 5 bases between. Germline-derived CDR1 and CDR2 are LNHNV and YYDKDF (reference sequence).

This chain links TRBV7-9 with TRBJ2-7; D remains unclear. Trimming pared 4 bases from V and 5 bases from J, leaving 18 bases between. The CDR3 extends over 15 amino acids. Germline values: CDR1 SEHNR, CDR2 FQNEAQ (reference sequence). The CDR3 region has the DNA TGTGCCAGCAGCTCCGCTCCGGCACCTGGGGACGAGCAGTACTTC. Protein product: CASSSAPAPGDEQYF.

The chain joins TRBV19 to TRBJ1-2; 7 bases line up with TRBD1. J was trimmed by 6 bases and V by 5 bases; bases with no gene match: 6. This CDR3 spans 13 amino acids. Germline V gene lookup returns CDR1 LNHDA and CDR2 SQIVND (reference sequence). The CDR3 DNA sequence: TGTGCCAGTAGTGTAGGGACAGCAAATGGCTACACCTTC. As protein: CASSVGTANGYTF.

CDR3 region: CASKVQGQETQYF. CDR3 sequence (DNA): TGTGCCAGTAAGGTGCAGGGACAAGAGACCCAGTACTTC. The chain combines TRBV19 with TRBJ2-5, with TRBD1 as a possible D gene (5 bases). In germline, CDR1 is LNHDA, CDR2 SQIVND (reference sequence). The CDR3 is 13 residues long. V gave up 7 bases and J gave up 2 bases, with 11 bases separating them. Full variable domain (missing parts from reference TRBV19 and TRBJ2-5): DGGITQSPKYLFRKEGQNVTLSCEQNLNHDAMYWYRQDPGQGLRLIYYSQIVNDFQKGDIAEGYSVSREKKESFPLTVTSAQKNPTAFYLCASKVQGQETQYFGPGTRLLVL.

The chain joins TRBV18 to TRBJ2-6, with D unresolved. Germline V CDR1 and CDR2: KGHSH, LQKENI. This CDR3 spans 15 amino acids. Deletions cut 3 bases from V and 0 bases from J, with 6 bases between. CDR3 sequence (DNA): TGTGCCAGCTCACCGGTGGGCTCTGGGGCCAACGTCCTGACTTTC. Residues: CASSPVGSGANVLTF.

The chain couples TRBV6-1 to TRBJ2-5; D remains ambiguous. From germline, CDR1 is MNHNS and CDR2 SASEGT. Trimming left V 2 bases short and J 4 bases short, with 8 bases between. CDR3 length: 13 residues. The CDR3 sequence is CASSEPARETQYF. In DNA form, the CDR3 reads TGTGCCAGCAGTGAACCAGCGAGAGAGACCCAGTACTTC.

This chain connects TRBV28 to TRBJ1-2; TRBD1 aligns across 9 bases. The CDR3 has 13 residues. Looked up from germline, CDR1 is MDHEN and CDR2 is SYDVKM. V lost 7 bases and J lost 3; bases outside the gene matches: 3. The CDR3 region is CASMRTGDYGYTF. CDR3 coding DNA: TGTGCCAGCATGAGGACAGGGGACTATGGCTACACCTTC.

This chain joins TRBV7-8 and TRBJ2-5, with D uncertain. This CDR3 spans 11 amino acids. V gave up 3 bases and J gave up 4 bases, with 3 bases separating them. CDR1 SGHVS and CDR2 FQNEAQ come from the germline V gene. DNA of the CDR3: TGTGCCAGCAGCTTCCTAGAGACCCAGTACTTC. Translated, it gives CASSFLETQYF.

The chain combines TRBV7-6 with TRBJ2-1; 9 bases match TRBD2. The CDR3 loop spans 14 amino acids. V dropped 5 bases and J dropped 5; count of bases not matched to a gene: 4. CDR1 and CDR2 from the germline V gene are SGHVS and FNYEAQ. CDR3 sequence (DNA): TGTGCCAGCAGCGAGGGACTAGCTGACAATGAGCAGTTCTTC. It is translated as CASSEGLADNEQFF.